This T cell receptor beta chain was captured in a study of cytomegalovirus exposure and HLA in healthy donors. Healthy bone marrow donors supplied every sample. Turning to this clone: Its antigen is unknown.

Amplification used 60 Vbeta primers and 13 Jbeta primers. Sequencing was performed with immunoSEQ multiplex PCR; in TCRdb, only in-frame clones are kept and a portion is missing. The top ten hold less than 3.5% of the sample, which has 120,000 to 150,000 clones, roughly 80% seen once. General observations from the study: The sole available immune exposure information was CMV serostatus. In an earlier analysis, productive rearrangement rates for most beta V segments clustered near 90% or 30%.

The sample was PBMCs. This receptor was identified in a woman in her thirties in good health and CMV-seronegative.

The CDR3 is CASSLVGAGNTGELFF. The CDR3 DNA follows: TGTGCCAGCAGCTTAGTAGGGGCAGGGAACACCGGGGAGCTGTTTTTT. The rearrangement joins TRBV7-6 to TRBJ2-2; D possibly corresponds to TRBD1 (5 bases). V dropped 1 base and J dropped 1 base, with 10 bases sitting between them. Germline CDR1 and CDR2: SGHVS and FNYEAQ. This CDR3 contains 16 residues.